The clone carrying this T cell receptor beta chain was seen at least ten times. Its antigen remains unidentified. All patients were treatment-naive before thyroid surgery. CDR1 LGHNA and CDR2 YNFKEQ come from the germline V gene. Trimming took off 0 bases at V and 0 bases at J, with 8 bases between the two ends. The CDR3 loop spans 16 amino acids. Methods used by the authors: Construction of a distant-metastasis classifier for papillary thyroid cancer relied on CDR3 differences across clinicopathological groups. TCRdb redid the clone calls on the PCR reads using MiXCR. The V and J calls come from TCRdb's annotation, not from the publication. The sample gives 30,000 to 45,000 clones, more than 25% of which show up once; roughly 8.8% is in the top ten. This sample was included in a study of metastatic and nonmetastatic thyroid tumors. Study overall: Patients with malignant and benign thyroid disease provided blood and tumor or nodule tissue, whose repertoires were compared. General study points: Relative to benign nodules, malignant thyroid tumors were reportedly characterized by significantly elevated TCR beta diversity in blood and tumor.

The rearrangement uses TRBV4-2 and TRBJ1-4; no definite D call. The clonotype originates from a female donor with papillary thyroid cancer or a benign thyroid nodule (not recorded which). Some clones in this sample may be carry-over from other donors' samples. The sample taken for sequencing was blood. CDR3 DNA sequence: TGTGCCAGCAGCCAAGAGAACAGAGCAACTAATGAAAAACTGTTTTTT. This encodes CASSQENRATNEKLFF.